The TCR beta chain under discussion was sequenced for a study of shared clonotypes between healthy human individuals. Study background: CD8 memory received one plate per donor, CD8 naive two, CD4 memory three and CD4 naive three.

Method: immunoSEQ multiplex PCR; TCRdb's copy keeps in-frame clones and lacks some. Seen here are some 2.1 million clones, roughly 94% observed once, and the top ten hold 0.1% to 0.15%. In regard to this clone: Antigen unknown.

General observations from the study: Few donors restricted represented genetic and exposure-history diversity.

Looked up from germline, CDR1 is KGHSH and CDR2 is LQKENI. The V segment lost 2 bases and the J segment 3 bases; nucleotides outside the gene matches: 7. CDR3 length: 16 amino acids. The chain couples TRBV18 to TRBJ2-3, with TRBD2 matching over 8 bases. The sample consisted of naive CD4+ T cells sorted from blood. Noted subset: CD45RA+ positively selected. The TCR originated in a man aged 18 to 29 in good health. This CDR3 reads CASSPLREAGTDTQYF. CDR3 nucleotides: TGTGCCAGCTCACCATTGCGGGAGGCAGGGACAGATACGCAGTATTTT. Using reference TRBV18 and TRBJ2-3 for the parts outside the CDR3, the full variable domain is NAGVMQNPRHLVRRRGQEARLRCSPMKGHSHVYWYRQLPEEGLKFMVYLQKENIIDESGMPKERFSAEFPKEGPSILRIQQVVRGDSAAYFCASSPLREAGTDTQYFGPGTRLTVL.